This TCR beta chain was profiled in a study of spatial heterogeneity in lung cancer. CDR3 size: 13 residues. Trimming cost V 5 bases and J 1 base, with 8 bases left between them. Germline values: CDR1 ENHRY, CDR2 SYGVKD. TCRdb recomputed calls from the 5' RACE reads with MiXCR, one row per CDR3 protein. This sample carries fewer than 15,000 distinct CDR3 sequences, about 6.3% of them seen once, and the ten largest clones take about 3.5%. Time point defined: sample taken at primary tumor resection. Sequencing of whole RNA from tumor, nontumor lung or frozen PBMC involved no sorting. Overall study results and limits: Tumoral mutation counts were tracked by counts of expanded intratumoral alpha and beta TCRs.

This clonotype was seen ten or more times. The antigen is not known. Sequenced here: lung tumor tissue, sampled at surgery. This clonotype was obtained from a female donor with early-stage non-small cell lung cancer. V and J are TRBV10-3 and TRBJ2-5, with no clear D. CDR3 sequence: CAISMAGQETQYF. The CDR3 coding sequence is TGTGCCATCAGTATGGCAGGCCAAGAGACCCAGTACTTC.